This entry features one TCR beta chain sequence. This clone's antigen is unknown. No base quality values were provided; no much bigger clone lies one nucleotide off. Libraries came from the immunoSEQ multiplex PCR assay. The hsTCRB Kit was used according to the manufacturer's protocol to amplify rearranged TCR beta chain sequences. TCRB libraries were sequenced on an Illumina MiSeq. In the authors' own workflow: The proprietary platform of the kit vendor was used for demultiplexing, trimming and gene mapping. Not all clones reach the TCRdb copy of this immuneACCESS table, which keeps in-frame sequences only. Checked studies attribute under half of the gap to unresolved V genes and leave the rest unexplained. Clonal size and the V and J genes are those of that table, whereas D and trimming came from the DNA. For this sample there are around 130,000 clones; 80% appear just once. The top ten clones comprise about 5.5% of the sample.

The entry originates in a study of a mutant IDH1 vaccine in newly diagnosed glioma (dated by TCRdb to 2020 to 2023). At the level of the whole study: Patients were given eight vaccinations, in weeks 1, 3, 5, 7, 11, 15, 19 and 23, which matched visits V03 through V10. Of the 30 to 35 treated patients, 62.5% were male and approximately 40% were female, and a mean age of roughly 40 years was recorded. Before enrollment, most patients had been given radiochemotherapy with temozolomide as standard therapy, while the rest had received either radiotherapy alone or temozolomide alone. Longitudinal TCRB deep sequencing was done for roughly 23 treated patients, wherever samples were available for exploratory analyses. Peripheral blood was collected at six visits: V03 (baseline), V05, V07, V10, V12 and V13. Vaccination was initiated 4-6 weeks after radiotherapy alone, or concurrently with temozolomide cycles in the chemotherapy-containing groups.

What the study reported, not specific to this receptor: The authors stated that sample limitations prevented analyses of patient blood samples from being reproduced. Availability determined which PBMC samples were chosen for TCRB deep sequencing. No apparent relationship was observed between pseudoprogression and alterations in the top peripheral T cell clonotypes detected by TCRB sequencing. Vaccine-induced immune responses across multiple MHC alleles were detected in around 92% of patients.

The meaning of the sample's time point label: week 11, during vaccination. Each vaccine dose was 300 ug of a 20-mer mutant IDH1 peptide in Montanide, given subcutaneously with topical imiquimod. The donors had newly diagnosed IDH1-mutant astrocytomas of WHO grade 3 or 4 that showed loss of nuclear ATRX. The samples were drawn from NOA16, a multicentre, single-arm, open-label phase I trial in Germany that tested a mutant IDH1 peptide vaccine in humans for the first time. Genomic DNA for TCRB sequencing was isolated from EDTA blood with the DNeasy Blood and Tissue Kit. Based on the germline V gene, the CDR1 and CDR2 sequences are MNHEY and SVGAGI. V and J lose 4 bases and 7 bases, and a span of 14 bases separates them. The CDR3 runs 14 amino acids, cysteine and phenylalanine included. The only DNA kept is the CDR3, 42 bases in frame from the first base.

This TCR was sampled from a man between 35 and 55 years old with glioma. Recombination connected TRBV6-5 to TRBJ2-4; the D element might be TRBD1 or TRBD2, as each aligns at 6 bases. The sequencing here drew on PBMCs, taken from a glioma patient whose treatment included an IDH1 peptide vaccine. The CDR3 has the sequence CASSFGGQGNIQYF. The DNA is as follows: TGTGCCAGCAGTTTTGGGGGGCAGGGGAACATTCAGTACTTC.